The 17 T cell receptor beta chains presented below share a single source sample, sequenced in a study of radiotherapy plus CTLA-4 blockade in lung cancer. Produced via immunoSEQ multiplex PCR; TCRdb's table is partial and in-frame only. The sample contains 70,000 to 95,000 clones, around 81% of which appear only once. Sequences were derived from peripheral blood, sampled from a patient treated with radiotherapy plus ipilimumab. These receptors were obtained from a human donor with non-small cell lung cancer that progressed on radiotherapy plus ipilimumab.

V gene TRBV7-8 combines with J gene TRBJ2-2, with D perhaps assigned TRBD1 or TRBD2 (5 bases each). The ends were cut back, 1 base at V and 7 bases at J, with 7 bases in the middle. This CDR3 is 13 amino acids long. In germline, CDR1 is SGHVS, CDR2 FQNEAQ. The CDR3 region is CASSLGGFGELFF. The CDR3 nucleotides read TGTGCCAGCAGCTTAGGGGGGTTCGGGGAGCTGTTTTTT.

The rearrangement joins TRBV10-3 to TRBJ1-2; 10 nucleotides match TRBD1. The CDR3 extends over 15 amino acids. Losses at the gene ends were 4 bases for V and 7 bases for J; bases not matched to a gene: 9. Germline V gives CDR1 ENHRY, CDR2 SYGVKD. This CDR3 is CAISVPGTGVAGYTF. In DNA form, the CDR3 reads TGTGCCATCAGTGTACCCGGGACAGGGGTCGCTGGCTACACCTTC.

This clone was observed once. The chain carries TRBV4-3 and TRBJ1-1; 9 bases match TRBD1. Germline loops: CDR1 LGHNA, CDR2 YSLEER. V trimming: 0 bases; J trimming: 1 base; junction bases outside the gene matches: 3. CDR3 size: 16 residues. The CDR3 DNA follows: TGCGCCAGCAGCCAAGATTCGGGACAGGGGAACACTGAAGCTTTCTTT. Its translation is CASSQDSGQGNTEAFF.

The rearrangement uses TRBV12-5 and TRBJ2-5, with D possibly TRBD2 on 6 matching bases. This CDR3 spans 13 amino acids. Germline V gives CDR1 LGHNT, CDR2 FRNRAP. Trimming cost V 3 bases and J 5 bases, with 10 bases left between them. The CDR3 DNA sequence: TGTGCTAGTGGTTTTTCGGGGGAGGAGACCCAGTACTTC. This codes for CASGFSGEETQYF.

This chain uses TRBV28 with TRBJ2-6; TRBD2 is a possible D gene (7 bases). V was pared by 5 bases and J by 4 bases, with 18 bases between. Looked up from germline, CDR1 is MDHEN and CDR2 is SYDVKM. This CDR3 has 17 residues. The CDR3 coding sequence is TGTGCCAGCAGTCTCCTCCGGGGGGCGCTGGGGGCCAACGTCCTGACTTTC. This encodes CASSLLRGALGANVLTF. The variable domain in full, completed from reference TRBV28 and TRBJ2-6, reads DVKVTQSSRYLVKRTGEKVFLECVQDMDHENMFWYRQDPGLGLRLIYFSYDVKMKEKGDIPEGYSVSREKKERFSLILESASTNQTSMYLCASSLLRGALGANVLTFGAGSRLTVL.

The CDR3 spells CASREGGTGNTIYF. In nucleotides, the CDR3 is TGTGCCAGCAGGGAGGGGGGCACTGGAAACACCATATATTTT. The genes are TRBV2 and TRBJ1-3; TRBD1 might be the D (6 bases). The V end was cut by 6 bases, the J end by 2 bases, with 11 bases between. The CDR3 contains 14 residues. CDR1 and CDR2 from the germline V gene are SNHLY and FYNNEI.

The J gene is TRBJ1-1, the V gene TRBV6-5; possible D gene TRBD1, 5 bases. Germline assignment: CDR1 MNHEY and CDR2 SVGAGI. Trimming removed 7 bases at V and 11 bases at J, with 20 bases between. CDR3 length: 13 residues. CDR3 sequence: CASTPIGAAGAFF. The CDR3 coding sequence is TGTGCCAGCACCCCCATTGGGGCAGCAGGCGCTTTCTTT.

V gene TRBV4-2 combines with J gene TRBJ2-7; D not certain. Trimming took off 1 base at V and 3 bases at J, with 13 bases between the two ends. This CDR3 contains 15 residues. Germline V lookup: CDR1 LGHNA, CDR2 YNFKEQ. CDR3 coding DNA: TGTGCCAGCAGCCAAGTAGAGGCTTATTTCTACGAGCAGTACTTC. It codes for CASSQVEAYFYEQYF.

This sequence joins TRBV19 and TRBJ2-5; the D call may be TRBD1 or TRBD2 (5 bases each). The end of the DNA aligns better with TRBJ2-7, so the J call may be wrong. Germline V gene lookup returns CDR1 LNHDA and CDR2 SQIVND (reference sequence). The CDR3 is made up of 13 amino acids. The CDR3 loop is CASSIGTIYEQYF. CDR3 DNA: TGTGCCAGTAGTATTGGGACCATCTACGAGCAGTACTTC.

CDR3 amino acids: CAWSVLAGEQYF. The CDR3 DNA reads TGTGCCTGGAGTGTACTGGCAGGCGAGCAGTACTTC. The chain has TRBV30 and TRBJ2-7; D gene unclear. The V end lost 0 bases, the J end lost 6 bases, and 9 bases lay between the germline ends. CDR1 and CDR2 from the germline V gene are GTSNPN and SVGIG (reference sequence). This CDR3 is 12 amino acids long.

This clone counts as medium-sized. The CDR3 region has the DNA TGTGCCATCAGTGAGTCTGGCGGCGGCAATCAGCCCCAGCATTTT. Translated, it gives CAISESGGGNQPQHF. The J gene is TRBJ1-5, the V gene TRBV10-3; D is unclear. The CDR3 runs to 15 residues. The V gene's germline CDR1 is ENHRY and CDR2 SYGVKD. Between the trimmed V and J ends, which lost 0 bases and 2 bases, there was a span of 8 bases.

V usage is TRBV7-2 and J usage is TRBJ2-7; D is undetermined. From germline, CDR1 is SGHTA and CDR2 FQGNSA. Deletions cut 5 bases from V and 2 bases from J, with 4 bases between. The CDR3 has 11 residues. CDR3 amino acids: CASSATYEQYF. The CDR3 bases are TGTGCCAGCAGCGCTACCTACGAGCAGTACTTC.

The CDR3 reads CASSQGGNSGANVLTF. DNA of the CDR3: TGTGCCAGCAGCCAGGGGGGGAACTCTGGGGCCAACGTCCTGACTTTC. The genes are TRBV5-4 and TRBJ2-6, with D perhaps given as TRBD1 or TRBD2 (7 bases each). V lost 4 bases and J lost 0, with 11 bases in between. The germline CDR1 and CDR2 sequences are SGHNT and YYREEE (reference sequence). This CDR3 is 16 amino acids long.

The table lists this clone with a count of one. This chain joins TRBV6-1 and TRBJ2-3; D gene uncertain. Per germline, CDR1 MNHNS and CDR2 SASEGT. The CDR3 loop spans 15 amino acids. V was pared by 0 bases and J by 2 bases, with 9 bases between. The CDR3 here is CASSEAGVNTDTQYF. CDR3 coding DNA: TGTGCCAGCAGTGAAGCTGGGGTAAACACAGATACGCAGTATTTT.

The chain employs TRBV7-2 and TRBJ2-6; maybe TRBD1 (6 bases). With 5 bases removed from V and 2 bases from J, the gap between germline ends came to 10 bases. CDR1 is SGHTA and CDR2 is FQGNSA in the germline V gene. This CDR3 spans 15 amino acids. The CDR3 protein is CASSASGAGANVLTF. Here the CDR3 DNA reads TGTGCCAGCAGCGCCTCAGGGGCTGGGGCCAACGTCCTGACTTTC.

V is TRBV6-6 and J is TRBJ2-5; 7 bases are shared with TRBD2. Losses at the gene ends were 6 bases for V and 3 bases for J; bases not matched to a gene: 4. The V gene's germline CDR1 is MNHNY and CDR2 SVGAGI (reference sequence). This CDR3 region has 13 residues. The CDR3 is CASRFGGKETQYF. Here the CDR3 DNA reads TGTGCCAGCAGATTCGGGGGGAAAGAGACCCAGTACTTC.

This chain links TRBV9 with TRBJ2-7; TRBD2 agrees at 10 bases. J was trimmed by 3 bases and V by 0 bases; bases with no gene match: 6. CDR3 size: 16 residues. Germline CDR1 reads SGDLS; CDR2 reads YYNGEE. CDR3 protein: CASSVGIAGGLYEQYF. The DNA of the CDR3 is TGTGCCAGCAGCGTAGGAATAGCGGGGGGACTCTACGAGCAGTACTTC.